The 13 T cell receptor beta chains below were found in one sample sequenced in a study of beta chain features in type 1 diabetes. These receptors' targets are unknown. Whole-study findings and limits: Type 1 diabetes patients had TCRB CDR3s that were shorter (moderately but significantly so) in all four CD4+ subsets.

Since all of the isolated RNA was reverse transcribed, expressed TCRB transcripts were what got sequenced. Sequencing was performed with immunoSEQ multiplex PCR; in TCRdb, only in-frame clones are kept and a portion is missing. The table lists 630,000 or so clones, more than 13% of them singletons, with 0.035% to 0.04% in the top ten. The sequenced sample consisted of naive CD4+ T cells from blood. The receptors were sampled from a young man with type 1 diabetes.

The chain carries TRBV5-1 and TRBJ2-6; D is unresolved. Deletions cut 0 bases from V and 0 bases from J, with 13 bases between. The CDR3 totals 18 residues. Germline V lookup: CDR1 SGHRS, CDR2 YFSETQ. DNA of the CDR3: TGCGCCAGCAGCTTGGATCCAGATTTGAGCTCTGGGGCCAACGTCCTGACTTTC. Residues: CASSLDPDLSSGANVLTF.

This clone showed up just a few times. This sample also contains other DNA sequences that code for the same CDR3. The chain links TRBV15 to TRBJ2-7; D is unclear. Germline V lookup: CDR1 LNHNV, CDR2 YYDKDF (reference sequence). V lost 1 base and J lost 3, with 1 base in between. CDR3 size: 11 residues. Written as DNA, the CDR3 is TGTGCCACCAGCAGAGGCTACGAGCAGTACTTC. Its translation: CATSRGYEQYF.

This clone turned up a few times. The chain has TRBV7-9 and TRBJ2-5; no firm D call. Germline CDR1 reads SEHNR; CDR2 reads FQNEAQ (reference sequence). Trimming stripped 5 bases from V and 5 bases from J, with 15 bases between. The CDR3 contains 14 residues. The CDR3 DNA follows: TGTGCCAGCAGCCGCCGATCGAGCACGGAGACCCAGTACTTC. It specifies CASSRRSSTETQYF.

The CDR3: CSAGLVRTDTQYF. In nucleotides, the CDR3 is TGCAGCGCCGGACTGGTACGCACAGATACGCAGTATTTT. This sequence joins TRBV29-1 and TRBJ2-3, with D perhaps matching TRBD2 (5 bases). Trimming left V 7 bases short and J 1 base short, with 12 bases between. This CDR3 has 13 residues. The germline V gene encodes CDR1 SQVTM and CDR2 ANQGSEA.

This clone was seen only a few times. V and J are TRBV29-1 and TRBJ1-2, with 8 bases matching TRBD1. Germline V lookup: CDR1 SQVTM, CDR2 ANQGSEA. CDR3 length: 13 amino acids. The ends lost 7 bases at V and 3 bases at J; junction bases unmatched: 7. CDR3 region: CSDFTGGDYGYTF. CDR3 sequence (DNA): TGCAGCGACTTTACAGGGGGGGACTATGGCTACACCTTC.

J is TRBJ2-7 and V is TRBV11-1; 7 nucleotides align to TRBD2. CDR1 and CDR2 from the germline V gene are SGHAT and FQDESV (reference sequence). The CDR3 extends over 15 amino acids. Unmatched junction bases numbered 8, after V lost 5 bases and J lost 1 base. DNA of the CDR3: TGTGCCAGCAGCCCCACCGGGACTATTTCCTACGAGCAGTACTTC. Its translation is CASSPTGTISYEQYF.

In DNA, the CDR3 is TGTGCCTGGAGTGTACAGCCCAGGTACACCGGGGAGCTGTTTTTT. It is translated as CAWSVQPRYTGELFF. The chain is built from TRBV30 and TRBJ2-2; unclear D gene. The CDR3 runs 15 residues. V lost 0 bases and J 3 bases, leaving 11 bases between the germline ends. The germline CDR1 and CDR2 sequences are GTSNPN and SVGIG (reference sequence).

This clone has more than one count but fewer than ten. The CDR3 DNA is TGTGCCAGCAGTTTAGGCGGGACAGGGGCTCGTGAGCAGTACTTC. Protein: CASSLGGTGAREQYF. This chain uses TRBV28 with TRBJ2-7; 10 bases map to TRBD1. Trimming cost V 2 bases and J 7 bases; bases outside gene matches: 8. Germline CDR1 MDHEN, CDR2 SYDVKM. This CDR3 has 15 residues.

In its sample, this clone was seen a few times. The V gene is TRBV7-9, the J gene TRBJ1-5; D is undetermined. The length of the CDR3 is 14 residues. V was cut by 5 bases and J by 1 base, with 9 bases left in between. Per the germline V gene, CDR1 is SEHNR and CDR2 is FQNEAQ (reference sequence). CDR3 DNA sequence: TGTGCCAGCAGCCATAGGAACAGCAATCAGCCCCAGCATTTT. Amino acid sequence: CASSHRNSNQPQHF.

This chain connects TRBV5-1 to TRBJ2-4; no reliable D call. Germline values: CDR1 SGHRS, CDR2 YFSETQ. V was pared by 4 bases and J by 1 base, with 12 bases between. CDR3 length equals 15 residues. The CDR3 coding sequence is TGCGCCAGCAGCCCTATCCAGGCTGCCAAAAACATTCAGTACTTC. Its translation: CASSPIQAAKNIQYF.

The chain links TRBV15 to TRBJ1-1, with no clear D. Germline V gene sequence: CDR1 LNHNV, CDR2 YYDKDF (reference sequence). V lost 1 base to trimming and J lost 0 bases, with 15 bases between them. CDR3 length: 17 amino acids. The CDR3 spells CATSRGGPSFMNTEAFF. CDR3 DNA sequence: TGTGCCACCAGCAGAGGTGGCCCCTCCTTTATGAACACTGAAGCTTTCTTT.

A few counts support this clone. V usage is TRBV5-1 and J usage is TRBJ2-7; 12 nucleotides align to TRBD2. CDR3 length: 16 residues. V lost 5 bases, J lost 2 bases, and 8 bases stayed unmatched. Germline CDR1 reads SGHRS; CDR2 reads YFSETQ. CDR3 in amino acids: CASRPWTSGNTYEQYF. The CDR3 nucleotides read TGCGCCAGCAGGCCTTGGACTAGCGGGAATACCTACGAGCAGTACTTC.

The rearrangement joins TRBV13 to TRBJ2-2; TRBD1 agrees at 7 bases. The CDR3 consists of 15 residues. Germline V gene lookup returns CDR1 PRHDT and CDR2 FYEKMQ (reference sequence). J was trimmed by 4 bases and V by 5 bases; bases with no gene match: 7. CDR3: CASSPRQGPTGELFF. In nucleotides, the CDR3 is TGTGCCAGCAGCCCACGACAGGGCCCCACCGGGGAGCTGTTTTTT.